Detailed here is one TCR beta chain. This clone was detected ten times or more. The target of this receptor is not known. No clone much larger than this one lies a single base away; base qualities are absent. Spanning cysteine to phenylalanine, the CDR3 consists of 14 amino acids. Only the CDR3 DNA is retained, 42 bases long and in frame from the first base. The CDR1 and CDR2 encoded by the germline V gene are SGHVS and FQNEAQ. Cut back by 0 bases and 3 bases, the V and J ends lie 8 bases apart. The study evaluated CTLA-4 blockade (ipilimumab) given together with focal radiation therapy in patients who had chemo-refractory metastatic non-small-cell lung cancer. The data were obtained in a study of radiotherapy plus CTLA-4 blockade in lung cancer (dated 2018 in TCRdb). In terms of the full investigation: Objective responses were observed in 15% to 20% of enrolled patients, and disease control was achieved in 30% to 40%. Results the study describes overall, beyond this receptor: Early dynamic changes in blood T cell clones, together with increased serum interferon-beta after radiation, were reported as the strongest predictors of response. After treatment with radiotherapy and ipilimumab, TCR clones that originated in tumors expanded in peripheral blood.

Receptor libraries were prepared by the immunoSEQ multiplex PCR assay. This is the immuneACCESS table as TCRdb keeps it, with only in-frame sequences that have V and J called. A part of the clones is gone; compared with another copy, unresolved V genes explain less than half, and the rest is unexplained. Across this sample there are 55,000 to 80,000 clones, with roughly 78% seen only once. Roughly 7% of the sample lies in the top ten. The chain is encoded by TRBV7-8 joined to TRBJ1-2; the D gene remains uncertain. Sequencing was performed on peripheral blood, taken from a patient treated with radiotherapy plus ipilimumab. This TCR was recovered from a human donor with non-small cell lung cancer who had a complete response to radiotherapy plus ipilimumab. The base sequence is TGTGCCAGCAGCTTAGCCCACCGGGACTATGGCTACACCTTC. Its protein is CASSLAHRDYGYTF.